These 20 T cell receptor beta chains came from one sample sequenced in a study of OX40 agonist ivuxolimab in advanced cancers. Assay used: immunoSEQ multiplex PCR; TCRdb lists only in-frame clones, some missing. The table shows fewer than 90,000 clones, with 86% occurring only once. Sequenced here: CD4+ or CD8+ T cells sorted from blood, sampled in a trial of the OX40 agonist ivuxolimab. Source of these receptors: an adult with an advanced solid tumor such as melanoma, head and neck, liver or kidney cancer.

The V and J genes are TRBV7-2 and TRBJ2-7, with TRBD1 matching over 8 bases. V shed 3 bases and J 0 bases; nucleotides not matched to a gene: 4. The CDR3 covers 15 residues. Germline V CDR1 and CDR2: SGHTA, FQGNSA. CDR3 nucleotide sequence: TGTGCCAGCAGCTTCAAGACAGGGGACTCCTACGAGCAGTACTTC. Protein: CASSFKTGDSYEQYF. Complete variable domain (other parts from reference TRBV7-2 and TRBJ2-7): GAGVSQSPSNKVTEKGKDVELRCDPISGHTALYWYRQSLGQGLEFLIYFQGNSAPDKSGLPSDRFSAERTGGSVSTLTIQRTQQEDSAVYLCASSFKTGDSYEQYFGPGTRLTVT.

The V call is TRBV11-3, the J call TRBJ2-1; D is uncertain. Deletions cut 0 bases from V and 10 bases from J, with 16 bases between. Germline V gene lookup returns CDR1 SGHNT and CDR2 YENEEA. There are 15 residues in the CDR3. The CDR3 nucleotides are TGTGCCAGCAGCTTAGACCCCTCCCCGTTTCGCGAGCAGTTCTTC. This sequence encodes CASSLDPSPFREQFF.

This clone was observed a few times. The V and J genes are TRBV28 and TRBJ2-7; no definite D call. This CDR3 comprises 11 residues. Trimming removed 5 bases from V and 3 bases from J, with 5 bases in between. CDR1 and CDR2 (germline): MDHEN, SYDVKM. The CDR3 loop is CASSRYYEQYF. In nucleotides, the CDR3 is TGTGCCAGCAGTCGGTACTACGAGCAGTACTTC.

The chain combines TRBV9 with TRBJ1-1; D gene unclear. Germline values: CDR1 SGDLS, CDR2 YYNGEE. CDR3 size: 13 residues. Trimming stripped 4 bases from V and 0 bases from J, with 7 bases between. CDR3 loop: CASSKAMNTEAFF. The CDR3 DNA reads TGTGCCAGCAGCAAGGCGATGAACACTGAAGCTTTCTTT. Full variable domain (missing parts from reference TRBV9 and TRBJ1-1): DSGVTQTPKHLITATGQRVTLRCSPRSGDLSVYWYQQSLDQGLQFLIQYYNGEERAKGNILERFSAQQFPDLHSELNLSSLELGDSALYFCASSKAMNTEAFFGQGTRLTVV.

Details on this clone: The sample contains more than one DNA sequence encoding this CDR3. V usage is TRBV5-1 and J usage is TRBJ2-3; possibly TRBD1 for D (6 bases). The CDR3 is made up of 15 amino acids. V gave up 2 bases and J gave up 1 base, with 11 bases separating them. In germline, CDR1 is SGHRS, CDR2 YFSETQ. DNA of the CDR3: TGCGCCAGCAGCTTAGGGGGATTCGGCACAGATACGCAGTATTTT. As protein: CASSLGGFGTDTQYF.

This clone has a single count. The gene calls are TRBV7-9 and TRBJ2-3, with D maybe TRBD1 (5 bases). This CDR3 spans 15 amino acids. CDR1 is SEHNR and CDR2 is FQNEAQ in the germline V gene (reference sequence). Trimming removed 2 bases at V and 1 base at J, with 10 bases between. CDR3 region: CASSLRQTGTDTQYF. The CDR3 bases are TGTGCCAGCAGCTTACGACAGACGGGCACAGATACGCAGTATTTT. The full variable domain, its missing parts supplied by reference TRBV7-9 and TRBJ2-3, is DTGVSQNPRHKITKRGQNVTFRCDPISEHNRLYWYRQTLGQGPEFLTYFQNEAQLEKSRLLSDRFSAERPKGSFSTLEIQRTEQGDSAMYLCASSLRQTGTDTQYFGPGTRLTVL.

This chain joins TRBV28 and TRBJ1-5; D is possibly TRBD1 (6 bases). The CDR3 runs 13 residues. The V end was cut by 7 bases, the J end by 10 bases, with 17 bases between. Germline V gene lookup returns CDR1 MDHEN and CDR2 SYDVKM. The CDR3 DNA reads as TGTGCCAGCATAACAGGGAGTATCAACCCCCAGCATTTT. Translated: CASITGSINPQHF. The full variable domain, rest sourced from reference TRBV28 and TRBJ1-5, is DVKVTQSSRYLVKRTGEKVFLECVQDMDHENMFWYRQDPGLGLRLIYFSYDVKMKEKGDIPEGYSVSREKKERFSLILESASTNQTSMYLCASITGSINPQHFGDGTRLSIL.

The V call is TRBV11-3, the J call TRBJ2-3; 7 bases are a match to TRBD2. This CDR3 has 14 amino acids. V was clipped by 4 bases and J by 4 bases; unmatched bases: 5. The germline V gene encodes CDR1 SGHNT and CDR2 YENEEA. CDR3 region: CASSSYREADTQYF. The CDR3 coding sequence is TGTGCCAGCAGCTCCTACCGGGAGGCAGATACGCAGTATTTT.

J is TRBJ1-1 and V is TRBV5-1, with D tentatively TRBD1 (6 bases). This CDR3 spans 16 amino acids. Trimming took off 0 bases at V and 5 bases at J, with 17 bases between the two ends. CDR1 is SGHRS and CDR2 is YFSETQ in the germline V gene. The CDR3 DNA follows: TGCGCCAGCAGCTTGGAGGGATTGGCGAGGGGGACTGAAGCTTTCTTT. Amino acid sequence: CASSLEGLARGTEAFF.

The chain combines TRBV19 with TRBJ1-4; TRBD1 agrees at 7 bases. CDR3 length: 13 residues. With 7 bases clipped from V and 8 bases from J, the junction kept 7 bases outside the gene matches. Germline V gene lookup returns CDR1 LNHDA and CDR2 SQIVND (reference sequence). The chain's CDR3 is CASNRGRGEKLFF. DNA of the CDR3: TGTGCCAGTAATAGGGGGCGCGGGGAAAAACTGTTTTTT.

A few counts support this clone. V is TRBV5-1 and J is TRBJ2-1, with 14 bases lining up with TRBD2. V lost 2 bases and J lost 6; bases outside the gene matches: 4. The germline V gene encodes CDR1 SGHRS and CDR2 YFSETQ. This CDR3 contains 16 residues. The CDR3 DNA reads TGCGCCAGCAGCTTTGGGGGACTAGCGGGAGTCAATGAGCAGTTCTTC. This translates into CASSFGGLAGVNEQFF.

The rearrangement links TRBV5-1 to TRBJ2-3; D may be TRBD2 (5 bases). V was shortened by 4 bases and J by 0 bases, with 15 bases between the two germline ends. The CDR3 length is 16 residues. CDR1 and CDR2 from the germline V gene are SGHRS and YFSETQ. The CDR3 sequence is CASSPMTKLSTDTQYF. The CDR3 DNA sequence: TGCGCCAGCAGCCCGATGACTAAACTTAGCACAGATACGCAGTATTTT.

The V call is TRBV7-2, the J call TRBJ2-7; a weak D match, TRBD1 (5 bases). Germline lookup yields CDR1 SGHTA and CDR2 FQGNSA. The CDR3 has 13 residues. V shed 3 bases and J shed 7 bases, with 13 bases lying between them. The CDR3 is CASSLSRVREQYF. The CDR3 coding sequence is TGTGCCAGCAGCTTGAGCAGGGTGAGAGAGCAGTACTTC. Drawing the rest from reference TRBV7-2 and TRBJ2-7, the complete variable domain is GAGVSQSPSNKVTEKGKDVELRCDPISGHTALYWYRQSLGQGLEFLIYFQGNSAPDKSGLPSDRFSAERTGGSVSTLTIQRTQQEDSAVYLCASSLSRVREQYFGPGTRLTVT.

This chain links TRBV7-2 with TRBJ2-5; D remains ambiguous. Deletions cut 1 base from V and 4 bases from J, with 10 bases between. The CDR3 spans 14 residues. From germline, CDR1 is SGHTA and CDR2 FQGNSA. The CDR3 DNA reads TGTGCCAGCAGCTTAGACCGGGTTTTAGAGACCCAGTACTTC. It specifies CASSLDRVLETQYF.

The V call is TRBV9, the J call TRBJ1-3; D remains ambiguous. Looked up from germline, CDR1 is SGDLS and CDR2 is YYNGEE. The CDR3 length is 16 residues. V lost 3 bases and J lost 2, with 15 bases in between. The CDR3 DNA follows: TGTGCCAGCAGCGCTTCCCTGGTGGCAGCTGGAAACACCATATATTTT. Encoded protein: CASSASLVAAGNTIYF.

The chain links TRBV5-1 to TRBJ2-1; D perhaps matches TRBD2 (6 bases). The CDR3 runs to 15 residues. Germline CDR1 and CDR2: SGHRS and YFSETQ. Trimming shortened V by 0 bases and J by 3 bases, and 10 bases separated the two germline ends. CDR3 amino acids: CASSLGQTSYNEQFF. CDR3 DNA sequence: TGCGCCAGCAGCTTGGGACAGACTAGCTACAATGAGCAGTTCTTC.

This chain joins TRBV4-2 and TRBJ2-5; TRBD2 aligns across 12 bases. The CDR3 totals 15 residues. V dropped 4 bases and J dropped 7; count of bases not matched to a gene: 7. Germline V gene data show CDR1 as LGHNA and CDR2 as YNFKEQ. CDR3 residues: CASSLASGGAGTQYF. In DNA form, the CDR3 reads TGTGCCAGCAGCCTCGCTAGCGGGGGGGCAGGGACCCAGTACTTC.

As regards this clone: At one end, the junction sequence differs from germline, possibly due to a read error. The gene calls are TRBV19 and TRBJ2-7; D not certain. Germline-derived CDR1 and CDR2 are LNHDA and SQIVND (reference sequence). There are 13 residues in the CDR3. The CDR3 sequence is CASSLEYYYEQYF. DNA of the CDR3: TGTGCCAGTAGTCTAGAATACTACTACGAGCAGTACTTC.

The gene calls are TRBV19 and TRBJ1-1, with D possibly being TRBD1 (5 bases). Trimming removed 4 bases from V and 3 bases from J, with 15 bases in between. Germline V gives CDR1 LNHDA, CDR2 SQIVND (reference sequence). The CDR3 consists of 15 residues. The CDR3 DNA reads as TGTGCCAGTAGTACTCCAGGGATGACGGACACTGAAGCTTTCTTT. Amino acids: CASSTPGMTDTEAFF.

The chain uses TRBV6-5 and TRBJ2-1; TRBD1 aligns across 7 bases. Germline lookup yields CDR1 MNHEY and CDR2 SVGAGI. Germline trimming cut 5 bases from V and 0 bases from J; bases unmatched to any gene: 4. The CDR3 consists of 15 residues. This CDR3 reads CASSQGVSSYNEQFF. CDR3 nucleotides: TGTGCCAGCAGTCAGGGGGTTAGCTCCTACAATGAGCAGTTCTTC.